This T cell receptor (beta chain) was recorded in a study of T-cell memory formation after mild COVID-19. Findings of the study overall: Cross-reactive memory seemingly joined, as some responding clones were found in pre-infection memory. There was a balanced CD4/CD8 profile in clones contracting day 15 to 85, and later expanders leaned CD4+. CD4+ clones that contracted lay mainly in CM and EM; CD8+ ones lay in EMRA.

Constant-segment primers were used for 5'RACE, and the resulting TCR alpha and TCR beta cDNA libraries carried sample barcodes and UMIs. TCRdb re-derived calls from the 5' RACE reads in MiXCR, one entry per CDR3 protein. Found here are around 530,000 distinct CDR3 sequences, 20% to 25% of them singletons; the top ten hold 7.5% to 9.5%. Trimming left V 1 base short and J 0 bases short, with 10 bases between. CDR3 length: 16 amino acids. Germline CDR1 is SGHTA and CDR2 is FQGNSA. Only a few counts were recorded for this clonotype. The antigen remains unidentified. The clonotype was recovered from an adult woman who had mild COVID-19 (a few samples of this study predate the infection). Cell type and time point are not known. The sample consisted of PBMCs or a T cell subset sorted from them (not recorded which). This chain joins TRBV7-2 and TRBJ1-5; no clear D gene. In DNA, the CDR3 is TGTGCCAGCAGCTTAGAGATCAGCCTTAGCAATCAGCCCCAGCATTTT. Protein: CASSLEISLSNQPQHF.